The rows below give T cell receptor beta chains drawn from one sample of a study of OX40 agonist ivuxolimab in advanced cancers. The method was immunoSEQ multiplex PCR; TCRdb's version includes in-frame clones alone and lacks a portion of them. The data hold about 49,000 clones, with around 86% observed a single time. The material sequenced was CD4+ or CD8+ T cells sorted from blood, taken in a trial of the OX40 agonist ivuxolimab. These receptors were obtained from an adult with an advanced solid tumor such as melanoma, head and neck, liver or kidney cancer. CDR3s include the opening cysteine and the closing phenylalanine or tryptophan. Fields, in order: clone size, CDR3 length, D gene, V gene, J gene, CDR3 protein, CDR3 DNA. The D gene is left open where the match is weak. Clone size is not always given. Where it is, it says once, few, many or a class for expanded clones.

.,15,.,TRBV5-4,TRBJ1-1,CASSLVRGWGTEAFF,TGTGCCAGCAGCTTGGTTCGGGGTTGGGGGACTGAAGCTTTCTTT
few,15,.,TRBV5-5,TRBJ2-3,CASSLPAESTDTQYF,TGTGCCAGCAGCTTACCAGCGGAGAGCACAGATACGCAGTATTTT
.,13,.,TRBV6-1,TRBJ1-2,CASRTNSYSGYTF,TGTGCCAGCAGAACCAACAGCTACTCTGGCTACACCTTC
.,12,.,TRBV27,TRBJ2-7,CASSLGPSEQYF,TGTGCCAGCAGTTTAGGGCCGAGCGAGCAGTACTTC
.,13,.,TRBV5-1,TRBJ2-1,CASSLLGGGEQFF,TGCGCCAGCAGCTTGCTCGGAGGTGGTGAGCAGTTCTTC
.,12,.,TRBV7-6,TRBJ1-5,CASSSEGQPQHF,TGTGCCAGCAGCTCCGAGGGGCAGCCCCAGCATTTT
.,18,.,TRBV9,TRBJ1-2,CASSVEGRMISSGYGYTF,TGTGCCAGCAGCGTAGAAGGCAGGATGATAAGTAGTGGCTATGGCTACACCTTC
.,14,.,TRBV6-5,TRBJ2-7,CASSYSTGGYEQYF,TGTGCCAGCAGTTACTCGACAGGCGGCTACGAGCAGTACTTC
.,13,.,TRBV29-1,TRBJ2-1,CSTHFGTLNEQFF,TGCAGCACACATTTCGGCACGCTCAATGAGCAGTTCTTC
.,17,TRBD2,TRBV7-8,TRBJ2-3,CASSPASGRAVTDTQYF,TGTGCCAGCAGCCCCGCTAGCGGGAGGGCCGTCACAGATACGCAGTATTTT
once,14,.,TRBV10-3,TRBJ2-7,CATHGGEGLIEQYF,TGTGCCACTCACGGCGGCGAAGGTTTAATCGAGCAGTACTTC
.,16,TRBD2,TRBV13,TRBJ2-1,CASSTRLAGRYNEQFF,TGTGCCAGCAGCACCCGACTAGCGGGGCGCTACAATGAGCAGTTCTTC
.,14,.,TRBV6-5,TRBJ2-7,CASSLPGDLYEQYF,TGTGCCAGCAGTTTGCCGGGAGACCTCTACGAGCAGTACTTC
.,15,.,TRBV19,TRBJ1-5,CASSMAGYSNQPQHF,TGTGCCAGTAGTATGGCAGGATATAGCAATCAGCCCCAGCATTTT
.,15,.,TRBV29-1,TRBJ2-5,CSVVPRLRAQETQYF,TGCAGCGTTGTACCGAGGTTGCGGGCACAAGAGACCCAGTACTTC
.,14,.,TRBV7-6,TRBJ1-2,CASSLAGEGGGYTF,TGTGCCAGCAGCTTAGCAGGGGAGGGTGGTGGCTACACCTTC
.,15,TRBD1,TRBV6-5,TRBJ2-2,CASSSGQGETGELFF,TGTGCCAGCAGTTCGGGACAGGGGGAGACCGGGGAGCTGTTTTTT
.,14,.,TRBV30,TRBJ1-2,CAWTETLGIYGYTF,TGTGCCTGGACAGAGACCTTAGGGATCTATGGCTACACCTTC
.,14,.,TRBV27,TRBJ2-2,CASSLGRVSGELFF,TGTGCCAGCAGTTTAGGGAGAGTATCCGGGGAGCTGTTTTTT
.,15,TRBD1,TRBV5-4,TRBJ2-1,CASSLEGTGDNEQFF,TGTGCCAGCAGCTTGGAGGGGACAGGGGACAATGAGCAGTTCTTC
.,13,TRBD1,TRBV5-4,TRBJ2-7,CASSLDRDYEQYF,TGTGCCAGCAGCCTCGACAGGGACTACGAGCAGTACTTC
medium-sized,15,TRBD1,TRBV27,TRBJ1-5,CASSPWDRIEQPQHF,TGTGCCAGCAGTCCCTGGGACAGAATAGAACAGCCCCAGCATTTT
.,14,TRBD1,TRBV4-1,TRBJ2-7,CASSPRQGTYEQYF,TGCGCCAGCAGCCCTCGACAGGGCACCTACGAGCAGTACTTC
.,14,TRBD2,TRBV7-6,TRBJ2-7,CASSLAGGTYEQYF,TGTGCCAGCAGCTTAGCGGGAGGGACCTACGAGCAGTACTTC
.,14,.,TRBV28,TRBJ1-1,CASSYQGGGTEAFF,TGTGCCAGCAGTTACCAGGGCGGGGGCACTGAAGCTTTCTTT
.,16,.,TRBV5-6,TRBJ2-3,CASSYSAGTSTDTQYF,TGTGCCAGCAGCTATAGCGCCGGGACTAGCACAGATACGCAGTATTTT
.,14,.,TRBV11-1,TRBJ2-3,CASSLQGGTDTQYF,TGTGCCAGCAGTTTACAGGGAGGCACAGATACGCAGTATTTT
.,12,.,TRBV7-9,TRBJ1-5,CASSLGREPQHF,TGTGCCAGCAGCTTAGGGAGGGAGCCCCAGCATTTT
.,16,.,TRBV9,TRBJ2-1,CASSPLFLSSYNEQFF,TGTGCCAGCAGCCCCCTTTTTCTGAGCTCCTACAATGAGCAGTTCTTC
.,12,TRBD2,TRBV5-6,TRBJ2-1,CASSLAGGGPFF,TGTGCCAGCAGCTTGGCCGGCGGGGGGCCGTTCTTC
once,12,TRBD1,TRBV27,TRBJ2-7,CASSTGDYEQYF,TGTGCCAGCAGTACAGGGGATTACGAGCAGTACTTC
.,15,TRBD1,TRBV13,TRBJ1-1,CASSLRQGVNTEAFF,TGTGCCAGCAGCTTAAGGCAGGGGGTGAACACTGAAGCTTTCTTT
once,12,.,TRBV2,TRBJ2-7,CASSEASYEQYF,TGTGCCAGCAGTGAAGCTAGCTACGAGCAGTACTTC
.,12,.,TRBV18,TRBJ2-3,CASSTRTDTQYF,TGTGCCAGCTCAACCCGCACAGATACGCAGTATTTT
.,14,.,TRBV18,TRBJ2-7,CASSPRQESYEQYF,TGTGCCAGCTCACCCCGGCAGGAGTCCTACGAGCAGTACTTC
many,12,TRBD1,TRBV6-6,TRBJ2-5,CASSTQGAGQYF,TGTGCCAGCAGCACCCAGGGGGCTGGCCAGTACTTC
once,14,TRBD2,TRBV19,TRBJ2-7,CASSPRLAGDEQYF,TGTGCCAGTAGTCCGCGACTAGCGGGAGACGAGCAGTACTTC
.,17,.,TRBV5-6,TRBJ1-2,CASSLAGGRASGYGYTF,TGTGCCAGCAGCTTGGCCGGGGGCAGGGCCTCAGGGTATGGCTACACCTTC
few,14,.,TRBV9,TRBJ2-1,CASSLPDGDNEQFF,TGTGCCAGCAGCCTCCCGGACGGGGACAATGAGCAGTTCTTC
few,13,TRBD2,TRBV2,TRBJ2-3,CAIPGLEADTQYF,TGTGCCATCCCGGGACTAGAGGCAGATACGCAGTATTTT
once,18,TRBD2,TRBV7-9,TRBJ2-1,CASSLGLAGEPFYNEQFF,TGTGCCAGCAGCTTAGGACTAGCGGGGGAACCCTTTTACAATGAGCAGTTCTTC
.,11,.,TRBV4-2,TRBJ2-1,CASSFGQEQFF,TGTGCCAGCAGCTTCGGACAGGAGCAGTTCTTC